This T cell receptor (beta chain) stems from a study of T cells in narcolepsy. The overall study: Enrolled donors included narcolepsy type 1 or type 2 patients and healthy controls. Points from the study as a whole: In some patient and control memory CD4+ samples, autoreactive clones were absent. Blood of same and different patients, but not healthy controls, reportedly held recurring autoreactive clonotypes. Autoreactive HCRT-specific and TRIB2-specific clonotypes were marked in same-patient CSF-versus-blood CD4+ comparisons.

CDR3 length: 16 amino acids. Assay: immunoSEQ multiplex PCR; the TCRdb copy retains only in-frame clones and omits some. Among some 30,000 clones listed, around 86% were seen once. Comments on this clone: The target antigen is unknown.

The chain carries TRBV21-1 and TRBJ2-3. TRBV21-1 is deemed a pseudogene. Sequencing was performed on CD45RA- memory CD4+ T cells from PBMCs. This TCR came from a human donor with narcolepsy. CDR3 sequence reads: CASSKGGGPGTDTQYF. For the CDR3, the DNA is TGTGCCAGCAGCAAAGGAGGGGGGCCTGGCACAGATACGCAGTATTTT.